This T cell receptor beta chain derives from a study of T cells in Graves' hyperthyroidism and ophthalmopathy. The V end lost 4 bases, the J end lost 1 base, and 7 bases lay between the germline ends. This CDR3 has 13 residues. Germline CDR1 reads SNHLY; CDR2 reads FYNNEI. What was amplified from RNA transcripts were TCR beta CDR3 regions. The TCR CDR3 first-round RT-PCR relied on the HTBI primer set. TCRdb analysed the multiplex PCR reads with MiXCR anew, one entry per CDR3 protein. The table includes 550,000 to 650,000 distinct CDR3 sequences, about 14% detected once. This clonotype was detected ten times or more.

This rearrangement joins TRBV2 to TRBJ1-1; a weak D match, TRBD1 (6 bases). This clonotype originated in a woman aged 40-49 years with Graves' hyperthyroidism. Sequenced: blood. The CDR3 DNA sequence: TGTGCCAGCAGTGTGGGGGCGAACACTGAAGCTTTCTTT. Its protein product is CASSVGANTEAFF. Together with reference TRBV2 and TRBJ1-1, the CDR3 gives the full variable domain: EPEVTQTPSHQVTQMGQEVILRCVPISNHLYFYWYRQILGQKVEFLVSFYNNEISEKSEIFDDQFSVERPDGSNFTLKIRSTKLEDSAMYFCASSVGANTEAFFGQGTRLTVV.